The 10 T cell receptor beta chains given below trace back to one sample, sequenced in a study of T cells in Graves' hyperthyroidism and ophthalmopathy. RNA transcripts served as the template for amplifying TCR beta CDR3 regions. HTBI primers drove first-round RT-PCR of the TCR CDR3. Via MiXCR, TCRdb re-called the multiplex PCR reads, giving one row per CDR3 protein. The sample holds fewer than 400,000 distinct CDR3 sequences, 20% to 30% seen once. The sample comprised blood. The source of these receptors is a man in his forties or fifties with Graves' hyperthyroidism.

The V gene is TRBV20-1, the J gene TRBJ2-1; a weak D match, TRBD2 (6 bases). This CDR3 region has 11 residues. Germline assignment: CDR1 DFQATT and CDR2 SNEGSKA (reference sequence). The ends were cut back, 7 bases at V and 10 bases at J, with 14 bases in the middle. CDR3 protein: CSGLWRGEQFF. The CDR3 region has the DNA TGCAGTGGACTCTGGAGGGGCGAGCAGTTCTTC.

The genes are TRBV24-1 and TRBJ2-1; D is uncertain. V was shortened by 2 bases and J by 8 bases, with 15 bases between the two germline ends. The germline V gene has CDR1 KGHDR and CDR2 SFDVKD. The CDR3 totals 15 residues. For the CDR3, the DNA is TGTGCCACCAGTGATTCCCTCGGGCCAGGCGATGAGCAGTTCTTC. It specifies CATSDSLGPGDEQFF.

In DNA form, the CDR3 reads TGTGCCACCAGTGATTTGTCGTCGGCTAGCGGGAAATACAATGAGCAGTTCTTC. It specifies CATSDLSSASGKYNEQFF. This chain joins TRBV24-1 and TRBJ2-1; 9 bases agree with TRBD2. Germline CDR1 reads KGHDR; CDR2 reads SFDVKD. The CDR3 contains 18 residues. V dropped 0 bases and J dropped 4; count of bases not matched to a gene: 9.

There are many counts of this clonotype. The V and J genes are TRBV5-1 and TRBJ2-2; D uncertain. Looked up from germline, CDR1 is SGHRS and CDR2 is YFSETQ. Trimming left V 0 bases short and J 2 bases short, with 5 bases between. There are 14 residues in the CDR3. In DNA form, the CDR3 reads TGCGCCAGCAGCTTGGATCCAAACACCGGGGAGCTGTTTTTT. Translation: CASSLDPNTGELFF.

The CDR3 nucleotides read TGCGCCAGCAGACTAGCGACCACCCTCCAAGAGACCCAGTACTTC. The encoded protein is CASRLATTLQETQYF. The chain couples TRBV5-1 to TRBJ2-5, with TRBD2 matching 7 bases. The trim removed 5 bases at V and 1 base at J, leaving 8 bases unmatched. Germline V gene sequence: CDR1 SGHRS, CDR2 YFSETQ. This CDR3 is built from 15 residues.

The table lists this clonotype with many counts. This rearrangement joins TRBV5-5 to TRBJ2-2, with D possibly TRBD2 on 6 matching bases. Per germline, CDR1 SGHKS and CDR2 YYEKEE (reference sequence). Trimming stripped 4 bases from V and 4 bases from J, with 17 bases between. The CDR3 sequence is 16 residues long. The CDR3 reads CASSQTASGGTGELFF. CDR3 nucleotide sequence: TGTGCCAGCAGCCAGACCGCCTCCGGGGGCACCGGGGAGCTGTTTTTT.

The chain employs TRBV20-1 and TRBJ2-1, with TRBD2 matching 11 bases. Germline V gene sequence: CDR1 DFQATT, CDR2 SNEGSKA (reference sequence). V gave up 6 bases and J gave up 8 bases; unmatched junction bases: 9. This CDR3 comprises 14 residues. CDR3 sequence (DNA): TGCAGTGCCATAGCGGGAGGGCCCTCGGATGAGCAGTTCTTC. Its translation: CSAIAGGPSDEQFF.

The chain is built from TRBV12-3 or TRBV12-4 and TRBJ1-1; 8 bases map to TRBD1. V was pared by 4 bases and J by 11 bases, with 12 bases of the junction left unmatched. The CDR3 has 14 residues. CDR3 protein: CASSWTGLEVGAFF. The CDR3 nucleotides read TGTGCCAGCAGTTGGACAGGGCTCGAAGTTGGGGCTTTCTTT.

Only a few counts were recorded for this clonotype. V gene TRBV7-9 combines with J gene TRBJ2-5; D possibly corresponds to TRBD2 (5 bases). V was cut by 5 bases and J by 1 base, with 14 bases left in between. This CDR3 is 15 amino acids long. CDR1 and CDR2 from the germline V gene are SEHNR and FQNEAQ (reference sequence). CDR3 in DNA: TGTGCCAGCAGCGGACTGGACGGCCGCCAAGAGACCCAGTACTTC. Translation: CASSGLDGRQETQYF.

V is TRBV30 and J is TRBJ2-1; 7 nucleotides match TRBD2. Germline V gives CDR1 GTSNPN, CDR2 SVGIG (reference sequence). Germline trimming cut 5 bases from V and 9 bases from J; bases unmatched to any gene: 4. CDR3 length equals 11 residues. The CDR3 loop reads CAWEAGFEQFF. As DNA, the CDR3 is TGTGCCTGGGAAGCGGGATTTGAGCAGTTCTTC.